This T cell receptor beta chain was sequenced for a study of cytomegalovirus exposure and HLA in healthy donors. General study results and limits: Among the sequence variants, a highly shared cluster was likely an artifact of sequencing. A list of 164 TCR beta chains associated with cytomegalovirus was given. TCR beta chain V- and J-gene trimming was linked, in a later analysis, to a missense variant in DCLRE1C. Accurate prediction of most subjects' HLA-A and HLA-B alleles from TCR beta sequences was reported.

The PCR had 60 Vbeta and 13 Jbeta primers. The protocol was immunoSEQ multiplex PCR, while the TCRdb copy is restricted to in-frame clones and leaves out a portion. Of 150,000 or so clones listed, 60% to 80% are singletons. Concerning this clone: Its antigen is not identified.

The material sequenced was PBMCs. This TCR came from a man younger than 35 in good health and CMV-seropositive.

The CDR3 loop reads CASKRGYEQYF. Here the CDR3 DNA reads TGTGCCAGCAAAAGGGGGTACGAGCAGTACTTC. The J gene is TRBJ2-7, the V gene TRBV28, with D perhaps matching TRBD1 (6 bases). The CDR3 runs to 11 residues. With 7 bases removed from V and 4 bases from J, the gap between germline ends came to 8 bases. Germline values: CDR1 MDHEN, CDR2 SYDVKM.